This T cell receptor (beta chain) was captured by sequencing in a study of T cell clonotyping in hematopoietic cell transplantation. Turning to the study itself: Cytoreduction preceded collection of pretransplant recipient samples. Study results and limitations: Pathologically expanded recipient clonotypes increased progressively from day 30 to day 180 as diversity fell.

Assay used: immunoSEQ multiplex PCR; TCRdb lists only in-frame clones, some missing. The table includes approximately 27,000 clones, about 93% detected once. Time point given: recipient sample about 28 days before transplant, after cytoreduction. With regard to this clone: Its antigen remains unknown.

The clonotype was recovered from a man aged 45-65 years with acute myeloid leukemia. Some clones in this sample may be carry-over from other donors' samples. The sample here was peripheral blood mononuclear cells, taken before stem cell transplant.

The CDR3 nucleotides are TGCGCCAGCAGCCCTGGACTAGCGGGAGGCACCGGGGAGCTGTTTTTT. Translated, it gives CASSPGLAGGTGELFF. The chain is built from TRBV5-1 and TRBJ2-2; 14 bases line up with TRBD2. The germline CDR1 and CDR2 sequences are SGHRS and YFSETQ. With 4 bases clipped from V and 4 bases from J, the junction kept 3 bases outside the gene matches. The CDR3 sequence is 16 residues long.